This paragraph reports one TCR beta chain. This entry comes from a study of T-cell memory formation after mild COVID-19. Turning to the study itself: Largely donor-specific sequence clusters came from a couple of donors.

Constant-segment primers and 5'RACE yielded cDNA libraries for TCR alpha and TCR beta, each carrying sample barcodes and UMIs. TCRdb fed the 5' RACE reads into MiXCR, producing one record per CDR3 protein. Here the sample spans about 180,000 distinct CDR3 sequences, approximately 16% being singletons. CDR3 length: 15 residues. The V gene's germline CDR1 is MNHEY and CDR2 SVGEGT. Trimming removed 6 bases from V and 4 bases from J; junction bases left unmatched: 8. The sequence was collected from an adult woman who had mild COVID-19 (a few samples of this study predate the infection). Cell type and time point are not known. The source material was PBMCs or a T cell subset sorted from them (not recorded which). The chain joins TRBV6-2 or TRBV6-3 to TRBJ1-2; TRBD1 agrees at 10 bases. CDR3: CASSSRTGGIYGYTF. The CDR3 region has the DNA TGTGCCAGCAGCTCCCGGACAGGGGGTATCTATGGCTACACCTTC.